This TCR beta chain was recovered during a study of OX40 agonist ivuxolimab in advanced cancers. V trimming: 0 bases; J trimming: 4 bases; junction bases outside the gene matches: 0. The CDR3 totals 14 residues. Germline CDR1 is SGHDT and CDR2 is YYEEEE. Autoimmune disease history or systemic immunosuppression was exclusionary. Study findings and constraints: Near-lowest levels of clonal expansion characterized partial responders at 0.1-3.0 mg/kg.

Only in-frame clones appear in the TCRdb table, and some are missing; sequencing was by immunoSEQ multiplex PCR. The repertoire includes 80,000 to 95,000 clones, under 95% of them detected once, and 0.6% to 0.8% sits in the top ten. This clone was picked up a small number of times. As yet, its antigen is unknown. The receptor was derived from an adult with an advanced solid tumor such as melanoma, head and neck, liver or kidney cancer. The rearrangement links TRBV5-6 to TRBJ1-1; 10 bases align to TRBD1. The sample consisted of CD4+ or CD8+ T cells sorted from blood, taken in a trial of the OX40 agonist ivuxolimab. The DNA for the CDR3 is TGTGCCAGCAGCTTGGGACAGGGGGCCACTGAAGCTTTCTTT. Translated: CASSLGQGATEAFF. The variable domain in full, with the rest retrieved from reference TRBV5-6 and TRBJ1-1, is DAGVTQSPTHLIKTRGQQVTLRCSPKSGHDTVSWYQQALGQGPQFIFQYYEEEERQRGNFPDRFSGHQFPNYSSELNVNALLLGDSALYLCASSLGQGATEAFFGQGTRLTVV.